There are a few counts of the clone carrying this T cell receptor (beta chain). This sample stems from a study of blood T cell repertoires in COVID-19. This CDR3 contains 16 residues. The junction had 3 bases not matched to a gene; V was cut back by 4 bases and J by 3 bases. Germline CDR1 reads SGHRS; CDR2 reads YFSETQ. Generated by immunoSEQ multiplex PCR, the TCRdb table keeps only in-frame clones and is missing some. Here the sample spans 80,000 or so clones, about 83% being singletons. This chain joins TRBV5-1 and TRBJ2-2; TRBD2 aligns across 13 bases. This sequence was found in a human donor in a cohort sampled during active COVID-19. Input material: peripheral blood. For the CDR3, the DNA is TGCGCCAGCAGCAGCACTAGCGGGGGGGACACCGGGGAGCTGTTTTTT. The encoded protein is CASSSTSGGDTGELFF.